One sample yielded the 17 T cell receptor beta chains listed below, sequenced in a study of cytomegalovirus exposure and HLA in healthy donors (dated by TCRdb to 2017 to 2019). Library construction relied on the immunoSEQ multiplex PCR assay. A mixture of 60 forward primers for TCR Vbeta segments and 13 reverse primers for TCR Jbeta segments was used in the multiplex PCR. TCRdb limited this immuneACCESS table to in-frame rearrangements with V and J called. A share of clones is missing; checked studies link under half to unresolved V genes, and the rest is unexplained. The sample yields about 150,000 clones; 70% to 90% were counted once. Clones ranked in the top ten supply approximately 4% of the sample. The source material was PBMCs. Receptors originate from a woman between 35 and 50 years old in good health and CMV-seropositive.

The chain has TRBV6-5 and TRBJ2-1; tentative D call: TRBD2 (5 bases). Deletions cut 1 base from V and 8 bases from J, with 12 bases between. Looked up from germline, CDR1 is MNHEY and CDR2 is SVGAGI. The CDR3 is 14 residues long. The CDR3 sequence is CASSYFLAGDEQFF. CDR3 in DNA: TGTGCCAGCAGTTACTTCCTAGCAGGAGATGAGCAGTTCTTC.

The J gene is TRBJ1-2, the V gene TRBV5-1; 8 nucleotides line up with TRBD1. Trimming cost V 2 bases and J 7 bases; bases outside gene matches: 7. CDR1 and CDR2 (germline): SGHRS, YFSETQ. This CDR3 is 14 amino acids long. The DNA of the CDR3 is TGCGCCAGCAGCTTAGGGGACAGGAGTTTTGGCTACACCTTC. This gives the protein CASSLGDRSFGYTF.

The chain uses TRBV7-2 and TRBJ1-5, with D hard to call. V was shortened by 8 bases and J by 3 bases, with 11 bases between the two germline ends. Germline V gene data show CDR1 as SGHTA and CDR2 as FQGNSA. This CDR3 comprises 13 residues. CDR3 residues: CASSNGVNQPQHF. The CDR3, as DNA: TGTGCCAGCTCAAACGGAGTCAATCAGCCCCAGCATTTT.

The chain's CDR3 is CASSHATGTETQYF. The CDR3 DNA reads as TGTGCCAGCAGCCACGCGACAGGGACGGAGACCCAGTACTTC. The genes are TRBV5-6 and TRBJ2-5; 7 nucleotides line up with TRBD1. Per germline, CDR1 SGHDT and CDR2 YYEEEE. This CDR3 is 14 amino acids long. Trimming at V came to 4 bases and at J to 5 bases, leaving 8 bases not matched to a gene.

The V gene is TRBV28, the J gene TRBJ1-5; possibly TRBD1 for D (6 bases). V was clipped by 5 bases and J by 3 bases, with 11 bases between them. Per germline, CDR1 MDHEN and CDR2 SYDVKM. The CDR3 consists of 14 residues. The CDR3 DNA reads as TGTGCCAGCAGTCACAGGGTTTCCAATCAGCCCCAGCATTTT. Its translation: CASSHRVSNQPQHF. Variable domain in full (rest from reference TRBV28 and TRBJ1-5): DVKVTQSSRYLVKRTGEKVFLECVQDMDHENMFWYRQDPGLGLRLIYFSYDVKMKEKGDIPEGYSVSREKKERFSLILESASTNQTSMYLCASSHRVSNQPQHFGDGTRLSIL.

This chain links TRBV6-1 with TRBJ2-1, with 11 bases lining up with TRBD1. CDR3 length: 15 amino acids. V gave up 10 bases and J gave up 3 bases; unmatched junction bases: 8. Germline CDR1 reads MNHNS; CDR2 reads SASEGT. CDR3 bases: TGTGCCACCAATCGGGACAGGGGGAACTACAATGAGCAGTTCTTC. Protein sequence: CATNRDRGNYNEQFF.

Comment on this clone: An end of the junction does not agree with germline; a read error may underlie this. This chain links TRBV7-3 with TRBJ2-7, with D tentatively TRBD1 (6 bases). This CDR3 comprises 19 residues. CDR1 SGHTA and CDR2 FQGTGA come from the germline V gene. The CDR3 spells CASSLTLGAGRQISSEQYF. CDR3 in DNA: TGTGCCAGCAGCTTAACGTTGGGGGCTGGGCGGCAGATTTCCTCCGAGCAGTACTTC.

The rearrangement links TRBV5-1 to TRBJ2-3; perhaps TRBD1 as D (5 bases). Germline-derived CDR1 and CDR2 are SGHRS and YFSETQ. CDR3 length: 14 amino acids. The ends were cut back, 1 base at V and 2 bases at J, with 8 bases in the middle. CDR3: CASSLLTDTDTQYF. DNA for the CDR3: TGCGCCAGCAGCTTGTTGACAGACACAGATACGCAGTATTTT.

V usage is TRBV7-3 and J usage is TRBJ1-1; weak D call: TRBD1 (5 bases). CDR3 size: 13 residues. The germline V and J ends were trimmed by 3 bases and 4 bases, with 9 bases remaining between them. Germline-derived CDR1 and CDR2 are SGHTA and FQGTGA. The CDR3, as DNA: TGTGCCAGCAGCTTCGGAGGGGTCACTGAAGCTTTCTTT. Translation: CASSFGGVTEAFF.

This clone showed up just once. The rearrangement links TRBV5-1 to TRBJ1-2; TRBD1 might be the D (6 bases). CDR3 size: 14 residues. The V end lost 4 bases, the J end lost 0 bases, and 10 bases lay between the germline ends. The V gene's germline CDR1 is SGHRS and CDR2 YFSETQ. CDR3 bases: TGCGCCAGCAGCCGGGACACATCTAACTATGGCTACACCTTC. Its translation is CASSRDTSNYGYTF.

V and J are TRBV28 and TRBJ1-1; D is unresolved. The CDR3 sequence is 12 residues long. Germline V lookup: CDR1 MDHEN, CDR2 SYDVKM. Trimming shortened V by 8 bases and J by 3 bases, and 10 bases separated the two germline ends. DNA for the CDR3: TGTGCCAGCCATCAACGGGACACTGAAGCTTTCTTT. Amino acid sequence: CASHQRDTEAFF.

The chain combines TRBV6-1 with TRBJ2-1; D is unclear. CDR3 length: 14 amino acids. Germline V CDR1 and CDR2: MNHNS, SASEGT. Trimming removed 5 bases from V and 0 bases from J, with 8 bases in between. The CDR3 nucleotides are TGTGCCAGCAGTTTCCCCTACTCCTACAATGAGCAGTTCTTC. It codes for CASSFPYSYNEQFF.

V is TRBV7-3 and J is TRBJ1-2; 8 nucleotides line up with TRBD1. The CDR3 sequence is 15 residues long. Germline lookup yields CDR1 SGHTA and CDR2 FQGTGA. V trimming: 5 bases; J trimming: 5 bases; junction bases outside the gene matches: 10. CDR3 sequence: CASSQQGEGRYGYTF. The CDR3 DNA follows: TGTGCCAGCAGCCAACAGGGGGAGGGTCGATATGGCTACACCTTC.

The genes are TRBV11-2 and TRBJ1-4; 7 nucleotides agree with TRBD1. The CDR3 is 15 residues long. Germline V gives CDR1 SGHAT, CDR2 FQNNGV. With 3 bases clipped from V and 6 bases from J, the junction kept 7 bases outside the gene matches. CDR3 region: CASSFNTGEYEKLFF. CDR3 DNA: TGTGCCAGCAGCTTTAATACAGGGGAGTATGAAAAACTGTTTTTT.

In its sample, this clone was seen a few times. This chain links TRBV19 with TRBJ1-5; D call uncertain. This CDR3 comprises 15 residues. V gave up 2 bases and J gave up 0 bases, with 8 bases separating them. CDR1 is LNHDA and CDR2 is SQIVND in the germline V gene (reference sequence). The CDR3 protein is CASSIISSSNQPQHF. In DNA form, the CDR3 reads TGTGCCAGTAGTATAATTTCGTCTAGCAATCAGCCCCAGCATTTT.

This clone was seen more than once but under ten times. The J gene is TRBJ1-4, the V gene TRBV4-1, with 7 bases aligning to TRBD1. Germline V gives CDR1 MGHRA, CDR2 YSYEKL. CDR3 size: 16 residues. With V trimmed by 4 bases and J by 7 bases, 12 bases remained unmatched. The chain's CDR3 is CASSPAPGTVGEKLFF. As DNA, the CDR3 is TGCGCCAGCAGCCCTGCCCCCGGGACAGTCGGTGAAAAACTGTTTTTT.

This rearrangement joins TRBV18 to TRBJ2-2, with 8 positions matching TRBD1. The CDR3 consists of 16 residues. V was pared by 1 base and J by 4 bases, with 5 bases of the junction left unmatched. Per germline, CDR1 KGHSH and CDR2 LQKENI. CDR3 nucleotide sequence: TGTGCCAGCTCACCACTTAGGACAGGGTCCACCGGGGAGCTGTTTTTT. Translating it yields CASSPLRTGSTGELFF.